These 8 T cell receptor beta chains came from one sample sequenced in a study of cytomegalovirus exposure and HLA in healthy donors. This PCR relied on a set of 60 Vbeta primers and 13 Jbeta primers. Clones were sequenced by immunoSEQ multiplex PCR, and TCRdb holds only the in-frame ones, with some missing. The sample has some 150,000 clones, roughly 76% seen once. Sample: PBMCs. The receptors here all came from a woman aged 45-65 years in good health and CMV-seronegative.

With respect to this clone: The junction differs from germline at one of its ends, possibly a read error. This chain links TRBV6-1 with TRBJ1-3; 12 bases map to TRBD1. CDR3 length: 13 amino acids. Germline V CDR1 and CDR2: MNHNS, SASEGT. In nucleotides, the CDR3 is TGTGCCAGCAGTGAATGTGGGACAGGGGGCGCGAACTTT. Translating gives CASSECGTGGANF.

The chain employs TRBV6-6 and TRBJ2-3; maybe TRBD2 (5 bases). The CDR3 extends over 11 amino acids. Trimming removed 6 bases at V and 5 bases at J, with 6 bases between. Germline CDR1 is MNHNY and CDR2 is SVGAGI (reference sequence). CDR3 DNA: TGTGCCAGCAGACTAGGAGATACGCAGTATTTT. Translating gives CASRLGDTQYF.

V gene TRBV11-2 combines with J gene TRBJ2-7; possibly TRBD1 for D (6 bases). V was shortened by 8 bases and J by 0 bases, with 11 bases between the two germline ends. This CDR3 spans 13 amino acids. In germline, CDR1 is SGHAT, CDR2 FQNNGV. As DNA, the CDR3 is TGTGCCAGCGACAGGCACCCCTCCTACGAGCAGTACTTC. Residues: CASDRHPSYEQYF.

The chain links TRBV19 to TRBJ1-1; tentative D call: TRBD1 (6 bases). Germline lookup yields CDR1 LNHDA and CDR2 SQIVND (reference sequence). This CDR3 is built from 16 residues. V was clipped by 5 bases and J by 2 bases, with 18 bases between them. DNA of the CDR3: TGTGCCAGTAGTCCCCGCCTTGGACAGTCCAACACTGAAGCTTTCTTT. It yields the protein CASSPRLGQSNTEAFF.

The gene calls are TRBV10-3 and TRBJ2-1; D not resolved. CDR1 is ENHRY and CDR2 is SYGVKD in the germline V gene. The CDR3 loop spans 11 amino acids. Trimming took off 8 bases at V and 15 bases at J, with 17 bases between the two ends. The CDR3: CAIPRSHIGFF. The CDR3 bases are TGTGCCATCCCACGAAGCCATATCGGGTTCTTC.

Turning to this clone: The germline gene is not matched at one end of the junction; a read error may be the cause. This sequence joins TRBV28 and TRBJ2-5; D unclear. The DNA end is a closer match to TRBJ2-7, so the J assignment may be wrong. The length of the CDR3 is 14 residues. CDR1 and CDR2 (germline): MDHEN, SYDVKM. CDR3: CASSLARVSDEQYF. As DNA, the CDR3 is TGTGCCAGCAGTTTAGCACGGGTCTCCGACGAGCAGTACTTC.

Regarding this clone: The junction departs from germline at one end; a sequencing error may be responsible. This chain uses TRBV7-9 with TRBJ1-2; 8 nucleotides align to TRBD1. Germline values: CDR1 SEHNR, CDR2 FQNEAQ (reference sequence). CDR3 size: 17 residues. The CDR3 bases are TGTTCCAGCAGCTTAGGAAGGGAGGGACAGGCAGTCTATGGCTACACCTTC. Amino acid sequence: CSSSLGREGQAVYGYTF.

This clone was counted a few times. V is TRBV5-1 and J is TRBJ2-3, with 12 nucleotides matching TRBD1. Germline CDR1 SGHRS, CDR2 YFSETQ. Unmatched junction bases numbered 4, after V lost 4 bases and J lost 4 bases. The length of the CDR3 is 15 residues. DNA for the CDR3: TGCGCCAGCAGCGGAGGGACAGGGGGCGCAGATACGCAGTATTTT. It translates to CASSGGTGGADTQYF.